Included here is one TCR beta chain sequence, with context. The antigen is undetermined. The sample comes from a study of monozygotic twins with inflammatory bowel disease. Findings and limits, study-wide: Healthy twins showed more clonotype sharing with others than IBD patients, especially patients with disease activity.

Template switching incorporated UMIs with a 6-nucleotide sample barcode. TCRdb re-called the 5' RACE reads; every CDR3 protein appears as one record, without DNA. The sample includes around 380,000 distinct CDR3 sequences. Donors each gave approximately 2.5 ml of blood. Source material: blood. This receptor was obtained from a human donor with ulcerative colitis or Crohn's disease, or a healthy co-twin of an affected twin (not recorded which).

CDR3 sequence reads: CASSLAKGQGNTGELFF. This chain joins TRBV7-2 and TRBJ2-2; TCRdb's assignment of TRBD1 cannot be checked, as there is no DNA. This CDR3 region has 17 residues. Germline assignment: CDR1 SGHTA and CDR2 FQGNSA.